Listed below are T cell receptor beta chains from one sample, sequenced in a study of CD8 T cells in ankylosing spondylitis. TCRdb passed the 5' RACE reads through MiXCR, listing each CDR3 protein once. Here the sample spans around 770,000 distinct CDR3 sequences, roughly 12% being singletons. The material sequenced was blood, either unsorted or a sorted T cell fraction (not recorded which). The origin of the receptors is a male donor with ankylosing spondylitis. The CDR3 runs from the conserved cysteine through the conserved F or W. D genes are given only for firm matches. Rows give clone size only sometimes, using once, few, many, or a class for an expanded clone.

CDR3nt: TGTGCCAGCAGTCCGCGGCGGCGCTTCACAGATACGCAGTATTTT
CDR3aa: CASSPRRRFTDTQYF
j_gene: TRBJ2-3
abundance: -
d_gene: -
v_gene: TRBV6-2/TRBV6-3

CDR3nt: TGTGCCAGCAGCTTTGATAGGACAGGGGGCGGGGAGCTGTTTTTT
CDR3aa: CASSFDRTGGGELFF
j_gene: TRBJ2-2
abundance: few
d_gene: TRBD1
v_gene: TRBV7-2

CDR3nt: TGCGCCAGCAGTGAACGACAAGAGACCCAGTACTTC
CDR3aa: CASSERQETQYF
j_gene: TRBJ2-5
abundance: many
d_gene: -
v_gene: TRBV10-2

CDR3nt: TGTGCCAGCAGCGCGGGACTAGCGGGAGACAATGAGCAGTTCTTC
CDR3aa: CASSAGLAGDNEQFF
j_gene: TRBJ2-1
abundance: few
d_gene: TRBD2
v_gene: TRBV7-2

CDR3nt: TGCAGCGTTGTAACAGGCTATGAAGCTTTCTTT
CDR3aa: CSVVTGYEAFF
j_gene: TRBJ1-1
abundance: many
d_gene: -
v_gene: TRBV29-1

CDR3nt: TGTGCCAGCAGCGTATCCCAGGGAAGGTTTAGCGAGCAGTACTTC
CDR3aa: CASSVSQGRFSEQYF
j_gene: TRBJ2-7
abundance: few
d_gene: -
v_gene: TRBV9

CDR3nt: TGTGCCAGCAGCCCCGGTGGGTGGAATTATTCACCCCTCCACTTT
CDR3aa: CASSPGGWNYSPLHF
j_gene: TRBJ1-6
abundance: few
d_gene: -
v_gene: TRBV7-9

CDR3nt: TGTGCCAGCAGCCTATACCCGGGGGGTGCGGATTCACCCCTACACTTT
CDR3aa: CASSLYPGGADSPLHF
j_gene: TRBJ1-6
abundance: -
d_gene: -
v_gene: TRBV7-9

CDR3nt: TGCAGCGTCACAGGACAGACATATGGCTACACCTTC
CDR3aa: CSVTGQTYGYTF
j_gene: TRBJ1-2
abundance: few
d_gene: -
v_gene: TRBV29-1

CDR3nt: TGCGCCAGCAGCTTGGACCCCCGCGAACAGGGGAGCCCGCTTCCCCCGAAGGGAAAACTGTTTTTT
CDR3aa: CASSLDPREQGSPLPPKGKLFF
j_gene: TRBJ1-4
abundance: few
d_gene: TRBD1
v_gene: TRBV5-1

CDR3nt: TGTGCCACCATACGGGGAGGGGCCGGCGGGGGGACGCAGTATTTT
CDR3aa: CATIRGGAGGGTQYF
j_gene: TRBJ2-3
abundance: few
d_gene: TRBD2
v_gene: TRBV28

CDR3nt: TGCGCCAGCAGCAGGGAGGGGATCTCCAAAAACATTCAGTACTTC
CDR3aa: CASSREGISKNIQYF
j_gene: TRBJ2-4
abundance: -
d_gene: TRBD2
v_gene: TRBV5-1

CDR3nt: TGCGCCAGCAGCTTAACGGGACAGGAAAATGAAAAACTGTTTTTT
CDR3aa: CASSLTGQENEKLFF
j_gene: TRBJ1-4
abundance: -
d_gene: TRBD1
v_gene: TRBV5-1

CDR3nt: TGTGCCAGCAGGTCCGGGGGGGAGCAGTACTTC
CDR3aa: CASRSGGEQYF
j_gene: TRBJ2-7
abundance: many
d_gene: TRBD2
v_gene: TRBV7-2

CDR3nt: TGCGCCAGCGCCTCAACCCCCGGGGGCACTGAAGCTTTCTTT
CDR3aa: CASASTPGGTEAFF
j_gene: TRBJ1-1
abundance: -
d_gene: -
v_gene: TRBV5-1

CDR3nt: TGCAGTGCTTCACAGGGCCCCAAAAACATTCAGTACTTC
CDR3aa: CSASQGPKNIQYF
j_gene: TRBJ2-4
abundance: few
d_gene: -
v_gene: TRBV20-1

CDR3nt: TGCAGTGCTAGGGACACAAATAATGAAAAACTGTTTTTT
CDR3aa: CSARDTNNEKLFF
j_gene: TRBJ1-4
abundance: few
d_gene: -
v_gene: TRBV20-1

CDR3nt: TGTGCCAGCAGCCCCCGCCGCGACTCTATGCACGAGCAGTACTTC
CDR3aa: CASSPRRDSMHEQYF
j_gene: TRBJ2-7
abundance: many
d_gene: -
v_gene: TRBV9

CDR3nt: TGCGCCAGCAGCTGGGGACTAGCGGGGGAAGACTACAATGAGCAGTTCTTC
CDR3aa: CASSWGLAGEDYNEQFF
j_gene: TRBJ2-1
abundance: few
d_gene: TRBD2
v_gene: TRBV5-1

CDR3nt: TGCGCCAGCAGCCCCTGGGTGGGGGGGGGAGATTACAATGAGCAGTTCTTC
CDR3aa: CASSPWVGGGDYNEQFF
j_gene: TRBJ2-1
abundance: -
d_gene: TRBD2
v_gene: TRBV4-3

CDR3nt: TGCGCCAGCAGCGCGGACTGGGGGACTGAAGCTTTCTTT
CDR3aa: CASSADWGTEAFF
j_gene: TRBJ1-1
abundance: -
d_gene: -
v_gene: TRBV5-1

CDR3nt: TGCAGTGCCACCCTGGGACTTATCAACCATGGCTACACCTTC
CDR3aa: CSATLGLINHGYTF
j_gene: TRBJ1-2
abundance: many
d_gene: -
v_gene: TRBV20-1

CDR3nt: TGCAGTGCCACGTGGGGGGCTAGCACAGATACGCAGTATTTT
CDR3aa: CSATWGASTDTQYF
j_gene: TRBJ2-3
abundance: -
d_gene: -
v_gene: TRBV20-1

CDR3nt: TGTGCCAAAACCTCCGATGGCACGGCAGGGGCCAAAAACATTCAGTACTTC
CDR3aa: CAKTSDGTAGAKNIQYF
j_gene: TRBJ2-4
abundance: many
d_gene: -
v_gene: TRBV28

CDR3nt: TGCAGTGCACTAGCGCCGCCGGAGACCCAGTACTTC
CDR3aa: CSALAPPETQYF
j_gene: TRBJ2-5
abundance: few
d_gene: TRBD2
v_gene: TRBV20-1

CDR3nt: TGCAGCGTGGTGGAACAGGGCCGCACAGATACGCAGTATTTT
CDR3aa: CSVVEQGRTDTQYF
j_gene: TRBJ2-3
abundance: many
d_gene: -
v_gene: TRBV29-1

CDR3nt: TGTGCCAGCTCGGGCATTAATAGCAATCAGCCCCAGCATTTT
CDR3aa: CASSGINSNQPQHF
j_gene: TRBJ1-5
abundance: few
d_gene: -
v_gene: TRBV18